This note documents a single T cell receptor (beta chain) sequence. The antigen is undetermined. These data are taken from a study of shared clonotypes between healthy human individuals. Findings of the study overall: Donor scarcity curtailed the genetic and exposure-history diversity represented herein. What naive subsets generally showed was a larger estimated richness than memory subsets showed.

Only CD45RO-negative cells positively selected for CCR7 counted as naive CD8 cells, so terminally differentiated effector memory CD45RA+ cells were excluded. Every one of the donors was a Caucasian adult that lived in Nashville, Tennessee. As originally analysed: Junction-only sequences without quality scores came from ImmunoSEQ, so filtering differed. Clones were read by immunoSEQ multiplex PCR, and TCRdb kept only the in-frame ones, dropping some. V, J and clone size are taken as reported in that table, and D and trimming were inferred from the DNA itself. Among roughly 2,000,000 clones, approximately 92% were seen once, and the ten largest hold 1.5% to 2%. Germline assignment: CDR1 SGHRS and CDR2 YFSETQ. J was trimmed by 7 bases and V by 5 bases; bases with no gene match: 11. The CDR3 loop spans 16 amino acids.

The chain combines TRBV5-1 with TRBJ2-2, with 10 bases identical to TRBD2. The specimen sequenced was naive CD8+ T cells from PBMCs. The receptor's source is a man between 18 and 29 years old in good health. Some clones in this sample may be carry-over from other donors' samples. The CDR3 coding sequence is TGCGCCAGCAGTCAGAGCGGGAGGGCCCTCAACGGGGAGCTGTTTTTT. Amino acids: CASSQSGRALNGELFF.